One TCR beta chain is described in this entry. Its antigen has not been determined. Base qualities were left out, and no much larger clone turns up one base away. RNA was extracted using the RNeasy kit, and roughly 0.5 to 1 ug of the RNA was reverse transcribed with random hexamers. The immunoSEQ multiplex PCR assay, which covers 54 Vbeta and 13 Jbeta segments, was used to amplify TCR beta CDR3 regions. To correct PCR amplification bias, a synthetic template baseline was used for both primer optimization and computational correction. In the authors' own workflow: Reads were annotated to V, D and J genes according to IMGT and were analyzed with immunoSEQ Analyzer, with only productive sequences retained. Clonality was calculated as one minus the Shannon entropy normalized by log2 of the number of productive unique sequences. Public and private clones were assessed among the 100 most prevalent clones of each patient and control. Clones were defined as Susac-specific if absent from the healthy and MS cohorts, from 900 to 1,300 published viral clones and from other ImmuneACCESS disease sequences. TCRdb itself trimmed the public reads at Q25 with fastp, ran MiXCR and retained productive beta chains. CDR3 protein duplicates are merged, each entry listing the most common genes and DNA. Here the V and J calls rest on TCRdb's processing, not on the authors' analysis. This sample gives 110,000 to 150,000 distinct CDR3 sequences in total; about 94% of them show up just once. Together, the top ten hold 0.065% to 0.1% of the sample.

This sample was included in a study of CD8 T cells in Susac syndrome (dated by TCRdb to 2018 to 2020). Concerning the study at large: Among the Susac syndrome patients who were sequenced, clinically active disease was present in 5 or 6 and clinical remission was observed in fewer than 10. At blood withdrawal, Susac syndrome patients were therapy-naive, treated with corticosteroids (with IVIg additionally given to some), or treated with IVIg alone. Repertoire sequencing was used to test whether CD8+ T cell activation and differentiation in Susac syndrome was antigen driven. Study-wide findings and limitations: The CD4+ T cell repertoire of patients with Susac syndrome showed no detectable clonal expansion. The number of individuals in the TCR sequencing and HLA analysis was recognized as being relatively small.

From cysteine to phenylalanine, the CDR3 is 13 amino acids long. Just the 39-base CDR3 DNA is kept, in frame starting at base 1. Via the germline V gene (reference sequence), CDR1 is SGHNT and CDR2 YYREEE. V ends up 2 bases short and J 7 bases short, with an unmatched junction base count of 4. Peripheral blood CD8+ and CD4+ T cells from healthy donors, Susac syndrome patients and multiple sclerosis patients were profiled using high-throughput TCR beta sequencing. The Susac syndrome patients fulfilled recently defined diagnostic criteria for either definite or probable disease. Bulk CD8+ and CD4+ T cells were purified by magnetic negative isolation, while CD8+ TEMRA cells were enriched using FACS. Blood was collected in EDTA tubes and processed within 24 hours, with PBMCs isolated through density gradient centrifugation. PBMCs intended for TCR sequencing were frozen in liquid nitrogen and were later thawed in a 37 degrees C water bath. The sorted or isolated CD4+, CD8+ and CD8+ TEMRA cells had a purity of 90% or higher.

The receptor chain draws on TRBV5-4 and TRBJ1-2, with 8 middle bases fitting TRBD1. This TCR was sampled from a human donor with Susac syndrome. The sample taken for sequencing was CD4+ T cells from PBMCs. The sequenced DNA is TGTGCCAGCAGCTTCCCAGGGGGCCGTGGCTACACCTTC. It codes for CASSFPGGRGYTF.